The text below deals with one T cell receptor beta chain. Its specificity is not known. The sample is drawn from a study of beta chain features in type 1 diabetes. General study points: The naive, central memory and Treg TCRB repertoires showed an apparent similarity that was greater among patients than among healthy donors. In type 1 diabetes patients, VDJ junctions had fewer insertions; deletions at these junctions were more frequent.

Expressed TCRB transcripts were sequenced after all isolated RNA was converted to cDNA. Only in-frame clones appear in the TCRdb table, and some are missing; sequencing was by immunoSEQ multiplex PCR. The table includes under 95,000 clones, roughly 34% detected once. The V end lost 4 bases, the J end lost 0 bases, and 10 bases lay between the germline ends. The CDR3 loop spans 15 amino acids. Looked up from germline, CDR1 is LGHNA and CDR2 is YNFKEQ. The sequencing input was stem cell memory CD4+ T cells from blood. This receptor was identified in a woman between 18 and 29 years old in good health. The rearrangement joins TRBV4-2 to TRBJ2-4, with unresolved D. The CDR3 reads CASSPSNQAKNIQYF. For the CDR3, the DNA is TGTGCCAGCAGCCCGAGCAATCAAGCCAAAAACATTCAGTACTTC.